The subject of this entry is one TCR beta chain. The study drew all its donors from Caucasian adults living in Nashville, Tennessee. Memory CD4+ cells were the fraction left after CD45RA+ naive selection. This sample was included in a study of shared clonotypes between healthy human individuals. The wider study: Sampling drew on donors who were a couple of women and a few men aged 18 to 49.

Replicate PCRs run on sorted subsets employed around 200 ng DNA, approximately 30,000 T cell genomes. TCRdb's copy holds only in-frame clones and misses some; the assay was immunoSEQ multiplex PCR. The sample contains fewer than 1.6 million clones, approximately 98.5% of which appear only once. V was pared by 4 bases and J by 3 bases, with 9 bases between. The CDR3 runs to 14 residues. Germline assignment: CDR1 SGHVS and CDR2 FQNEAQ. The chain links TRBV7-8 to TRBJ2-2; a possible D gene is TRBD2 (5 bases). The source is a man aged 25-45 years in good health. The material sequenced was naive CD4+ T cells sorted from blood. The subset is: CD45RA+ positively selected. The chain's CDR3 is CASSSRAYTGELFF. The CDR3 DNA is TGTGCCAGCAGCTCGAGGGCATACACCGGGGAGCTGTTTTTT. Looking up the rest from reference TRBV7-8 and TRBJ2-2 gives the full variable domain: GAGVSQSPRYKVAKRGQDVALRCDPISGHVSLFWYQQALGQGPEFLTYFQNEAQLDKSGLPSDRFFAERPEGSVSTLKIQRTQQEDSAVYLCASSSRAYTGELFFGEGSRLTVL.